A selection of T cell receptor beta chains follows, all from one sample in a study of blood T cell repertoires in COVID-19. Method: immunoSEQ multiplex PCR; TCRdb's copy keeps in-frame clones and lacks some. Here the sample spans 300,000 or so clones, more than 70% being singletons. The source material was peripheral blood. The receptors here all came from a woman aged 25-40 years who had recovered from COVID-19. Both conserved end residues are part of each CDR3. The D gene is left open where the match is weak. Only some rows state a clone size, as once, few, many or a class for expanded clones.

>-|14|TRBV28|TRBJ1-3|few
TGTGCCAGCAGCCCCGGGGGGTCAGGAAACACCATATATTTT
CASSPGGSGNTIYF
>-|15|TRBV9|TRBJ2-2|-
TGTGCCAGCAGCCGAAGGACAGCCAACACCGGGGAGCTGTTTTTT
CASSRRTANTGELFF
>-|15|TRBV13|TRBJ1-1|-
TGTGCCAGCAGCGTACGGGTCTTTGTGAACACTGAAGCTTTCTTT
CASSVRVFVNTEAFF
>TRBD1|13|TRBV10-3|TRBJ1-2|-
TGTGCCATCAGTGACCTGACAGGGGGAGGCTACACCTTC
CAISDLTGGGYTF
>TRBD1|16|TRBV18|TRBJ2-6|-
TGTGCCAGCTCACCGGGACAGGGAGCTGGGGCCAACGTCCTGACTTTC
CASSPGQGAGANVLTF
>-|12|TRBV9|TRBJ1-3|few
TGTGCCAGCAGCCCTGTGGGAAACACCATATATTTT
CASSPVGNTIYF
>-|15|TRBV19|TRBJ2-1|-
TGTGCCAGTAGTATCGTCACGACGGGTTACAATGAGCAGTTCTTC
CASSIVTTGYNEQFF
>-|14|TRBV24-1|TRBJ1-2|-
TGTGCCACCAGCCCTCCGGGGGGGAACTATGGCTACACCTTC
CATSPPGGNYGYTF
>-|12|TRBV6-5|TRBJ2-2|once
TGTGCCGCGGGTTCGGGAACCGGGGAGCTGTTTTTT
CAAGSGTGELFF
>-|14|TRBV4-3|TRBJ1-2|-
TGCGCCAGCAGCCAAGATCTAAGGGGCTCTGGCTACACCTTC
CASSQDLRGSGYTF
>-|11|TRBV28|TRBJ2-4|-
TGTGCCACCGGACCGGGGTACCTTCAGTACTTC
CATGPGYLQYF
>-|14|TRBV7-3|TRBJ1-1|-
TGTGCCAGCAGCTTAACGCCCAGGGACACTGAAGCTTTCTTT
CASSLTPRDTEAFF
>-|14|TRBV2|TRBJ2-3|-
TGTGCCAGCAAATCTATGTGGAGCACAGATACGCAGTATTTT
CASKSMWSTDTQYF
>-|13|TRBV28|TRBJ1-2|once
TGTGCCAGCAGTTTGGGAGGGGGCTATGGCTACACCTTC
CASSLGGGYGYTF
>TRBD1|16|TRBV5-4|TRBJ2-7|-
TGTGCCAGCAGCTTGGGGGGTGGGGACAGAACCTACGAGCAGTACTTC
CASSLGGGDRTYEQYF
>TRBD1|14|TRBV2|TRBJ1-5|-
TGTGCCAGCAGCGCGACAGGGGGCGAGCAGCCCCAGCATTTT
CASSATGGEQPQHF
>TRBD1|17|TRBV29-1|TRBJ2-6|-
TGCAGCGTTGGTCACCGGGACAGGGATTCTGGGGCCAACGTCCTGACTTTC
CSVGHRDRDSGANVLTF
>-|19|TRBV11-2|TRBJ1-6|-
TGTGCCAGCAGCACCGTCAAGGGCCGGGAAAGCTCCTATAATTCACCCCTCCACTTT
CASSTVKGRESSYNSPLHF
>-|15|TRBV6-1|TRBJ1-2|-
TGTGCCAGCAGTGAAGCGGGGATTGGGGCGTATGGCTACACCTTC
CASSEAGIGAYGYTF
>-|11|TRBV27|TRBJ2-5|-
TGTGCCAGCAGTTCTCGGGAGACCCAGTACTTC
CASSSRETQYF
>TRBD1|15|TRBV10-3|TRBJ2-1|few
TGTGCCATCAGTTTCCGGGACAGCTCCTACAATGAGCAGTTCTTC
CAISFRDSSYNEQFF
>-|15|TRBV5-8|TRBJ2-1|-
TGTGCCAGCAGACAAACCCAGGGCTCCTACAATGAGCAGTTCTTC
CASRQTQGSYNEQFF
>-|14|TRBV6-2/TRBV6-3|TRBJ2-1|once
TGTGCCAGCAGTTACCCGTGGAGGGGCAATGAGCAGTTCTTC
CASSYPWRGNEQFF
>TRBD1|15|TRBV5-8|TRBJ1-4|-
TGTGCCAGCAGCCCCCGACAGGGGAGGGATGAAAAACTGTTTTTT
CASSPRQGRDEKLFF
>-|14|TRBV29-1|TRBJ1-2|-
TGCAGCGTTGGGTCTCACAGGACTAACTATGGCTACACCTTC
CSVGSHRTNYGYTF
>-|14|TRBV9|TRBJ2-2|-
TGTGCCAGCAGCGAAGGACAGTACACCGGGGAGCTGTTTTTT
CASSEGQYTGELFF
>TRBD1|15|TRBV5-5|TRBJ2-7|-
TGTGCCAGCAGCCCGGGACAGGGTCATTCCTACGAGCAGTACTTC
CASSPGQGHSYEQYF
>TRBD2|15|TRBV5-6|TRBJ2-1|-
TGTGCCAGCAGCTTATCACTAGCGGGGGGCAATGAGCAGTTCTTC
CASSLSLAGGNEQFF
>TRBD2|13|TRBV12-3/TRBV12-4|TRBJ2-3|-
TGTGCCAGCAGTTGGACTAGCTCAGATACGCAGTATTTT
CASSWTSSDTQYF
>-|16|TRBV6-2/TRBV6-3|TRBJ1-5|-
TGTGCCAGCAGTCATATCGTGGGCCGGGACAATCAGCCCCAGCATTTT
CASSHIVGRDNQPQHF
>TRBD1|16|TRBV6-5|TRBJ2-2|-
TGTGCCAGCAGTTCTTACAGGGGGTTGCGCACCGGGGAGCTGTTTTTT
CASSSYRGLRTGELFF
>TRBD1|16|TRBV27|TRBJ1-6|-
TGTGCCAGCTCCTCCCCGGGACAGGGTTTCGGTTCACCCCTCCACTTT
CASSSPGQGFGSPLHF
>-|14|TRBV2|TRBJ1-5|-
TGTGCCAGCTGTGACGCGTATAGCAATCAGCCCCAGCATTTT
CASCDAYSNQPQHF
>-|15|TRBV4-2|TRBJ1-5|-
TGTGCCAGCAGCCAAGAGGAAGGGAGGAATCAGCCCCAGCATTTT
CASSQEEGRNQPQHF
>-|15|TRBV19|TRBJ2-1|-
TGTGCCAGTAGTGTGGGGGCAGGACGTTACAATGAGCAGTTCTTC
CASSVGAGRYNEQFF
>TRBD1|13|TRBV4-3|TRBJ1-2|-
TGCGCCAGCAGCCCTACAGGGGGGCATGGCTACACCTTC
CASSPTGGHGYTF